This is a list of T cell receptor beta chains from one sample in a study of blood T cells in healthy people across ages. TCRdb re-called the 5' RACE reads through MiXCR, storing one row per CDR3 protein. The sample consists of over 1,500,000 distinct CDR3 sequences, roughly 52% of them appearing once. Sequencing used blood. The source of these receptors is a woman in her thirties or forties in good health. The CDR3 runs from the conserved cysteine through the conserved F or W. A D gene is named only where the DNA matches it firmly. The listing skips clone size in some rows; elsewhere it reads once, few, many or a size class.

J gene,V gene,D gene,clone size,CDR3 protein,CDR3 DNA
TRBJ2-6,TRBV6-1,NA,once,CASRTQVMTTGANVLTF,TGTGCCAGCAGGACCCAGGTTATGACGACTGGGGCCAACGTCCTGACTTTC
TRBJ2-1,TRBV12-5,NA,NA,CASGLEGMYDEQFF,TGTGCTAGTGGTTTGGAGGGGATGTATGATGAGCAGTTCTTC
TRBJ1-1,TRBV7-9,NA,NA,CASSLAWAGMNTEAFF,TGTGCCAGCAGCTTAGCCTGGGCCGGAATGAACACTGAAGCTTTCTTT
TRBJ1-2,TRBV10-1,TRBD1,NA,CASSDRGDNYGYTF,TGCGCCAGCAGTGACAGGGGGGACAACTATGGCTACACCTTC
TRBJ1-2,TRBV18,NA,NA,CASSPLTPSGLTSGSYTF,TGTGCCAGCTCACCACTGACCCCCTCGGGACTCACCAGCGGTAGCTACACCTTC
TRBJ2-1,TRBV11-2,TRBD2,few,CASSKPGLAGSEQFF,TGTGCCAGCAGCAAACCGGGACTAGCGGGAAGTGAGCAGTTCTTC
TRBJ1-5,TRBV6-1,NA,once,CASSDGGRRRYQPQHF,TGTGCCAGCAGTGATGGGGGCAGGCGACGTTATCAGCCCCAGCATTTT
TRBJ1-2,TRBV15,NA,NA,CATSRDPSFNYGYTF,TGTGCCACCAGCAGAGATCCATCCTTTAATTATGGCTACACCTTC
TRBJ2-3,TRBV20-1,TRBD2,NA,CSASTSARGLRYAYF,TGCAGTGCTAGTACTAGCGCCAGAGGCCTCAGATACGCGTATTTT
TRBJ2-3,TRBV27,TRBD2,NA,CASSGRGADTQYF,TGTGCCAGCTCCGGTCGGGGGGCAGATACGCAGTATTTT
TRBJ1-4,TRBV6-5,NA,few,CASSYSQGGTREKLFF,TGTGCCAGCAGTTACTCTCAGGGTGGGACCCGGGAAAAACTGTTTTTT
TRBJ2-5,TRBV20-1,TRBD2,NA,CSARDLSGGDQTQYF,TGCAGTGCTAGAGATCTAAGCGGGGGGGATCAGACCCAGTACTTC
TRBJ2-7,TRBV28,TRBD1,once,CASSSGGRDRFYEQYF,TGTGCCAGCAGTTCCGGAGGTCGGGACAGGTTTTACGAGCAGTACTTC
TRBJ2-1,TRBV2,NA,NA,CASSVGLHYNEQFF,TGTGCCAGCAGTGTAGGGCTCCACTACAATGAGCAGTTCTTC
TRBJ1-2,TRBV6-6,TRBD1,few,CASSYSTGSNYGYTF,TGTGCCAGCAGTTACTCGACAGGGTCGAACTATGGCTACACCTTC